The clone carrying this T cell receptor (beta chain) was found once. Anyone with autoimmune disease history or systemic immunosuppression was excluded. TCRdb's table, derived via immunoSEQ multiplex PCR, lists solely in-frame clones and lacks some. In the table there are about 100,000 clones, roughly 94% of which are singletons. This specimen belongs to a study of OX40 agonist ivuxolimab in advanced cancers. Overall study: Patients were given ivuxolimab, an antibody that agonizes OX40 (CD134).

Germline values: CDR1 SGHTA, CDR2 FQGNSA. V was trimmed by 4 bases and J by 4 bases, leaving 5 bases between them. This CDR3 region has 12 residues. The receptor was derived from an adult with an advanced solid tumor such as melanoma, head and neck, liver or kidney cancer. Source: CD4+ or CD8+ T cells sorted from blood, taken in a trial of the OX40 agonist ivuxolimab. V gene TRBV7-2 combines with J gene TRBJ1-5; D unresolved. CDR3 region: CASSSQNQPQHF. The CDR3 nucleotides read TGTGCCAGCAGCTCCCAAAATCAGCCCCAGCATTTT.